This is a list of T cell receptor beta chains from one sample in a study of T cell repertoires in cytomegalovirus infection. TCRdb redid the calling of the reads with MiXCR, one entry per CDR3 protein. The repertoire holds about 600,000 distinct CDR3 sequences, with 20% to 30% as singletons. The sample taken for sequencing was CD8+ T cells from PBMCs. These receptors all stem from a human donor in good health (CMV status not recorded). Some clones in this sample may be carry-over from other donors' samples. Both conserved end residues are trimmed from each CDR3.

v_call	j_call	cdr3_aa
TRBV20-1	TRBJ2-7	SARDQWSYEQY
TRBV6-2/TRBV6-3	TRBJ2-5	ASTLARTYQETQY
TRBV7-7	TRBJ2-2	ASSKGTSGTGELF
TRBV29-1	TRBJ2-1	SGAGGYNEQF
TRBV18	TRBJ2-7	ASSETGEFSYEQY
TRBV7-9	TRBJ1-3	ASSPGVTPSGNTIY
TRBV7-3	TRBJ2-1	ASSLIIGGANEQF
TRBV5-6	TRBJ2-3	AGSPGTIPSTDTQY
TRBV7-6	TRBJ2-3	ASSLGLAGGVPSTDTQY
TRBV7-8	TRBJ1-1	ASSKEGHPRTEAF
TRBV7-9	TRBJ1-1	ASSSPDRGGTEAF
TRBV15	TRBJ1-6	ATSRASIRDPYNSPLH
TRBV10-3	TRBJ2-1	AISESTGIPEQF
TRBV29-1	TRBJ2-2	SAVDRGRTGELF
TRBV7-9	TRBJ2-1	ASSGLLFSYNEQF
TRBV27	TRBJ2-5	ASSSPGSGEETQY
TRBV6-5	TRBJ1-1	ASSYSAGGETEAF
TRBV7-6	TRBJ1-5	TSSLGPGNQPQH
TRBV7-9	TRBJ2-7	ASSSPQGDGGSYEQY
TRBV7-6	TRBJ1-1	ASSLKPLNTEAF
TRBV12-5	TRBJ2-3	ASGLSPSDTQY
TRBV29-1	TRBJ2-7	SVEGGMGYEQY
TRBV7-2	TRBJ2-5	ASSTTGGRTQY
TRBV14	TRBJ1-1	ASSQRSPWGGGNKLEAF
TRBV4-1	TRBJ1-6	ASSQTGPYSPLH
TRBV15	TRBJ1-6	ATSSGVAGTYSPLH
TRBV6-1	TRBJ1-1	ASSAGVGMNTEAF
TRBV7-9	TRBJ2-5	ASSDSQETQY
TRBV7-6	TRBJ2-5	ASSLARGILETQY
TRBV20-1	TRBJ2-1	SARDPGTSVNEQF
TRBV2	TRBJ1-1	ASSPRRGEMNTEAF
TRBV13	TRBJ2-1	ASSSRGGLNEQF
TRBV7-2	TRBJ2-1	ASSPRFLDEQF
TRBV20-1	TRBJ2-1	SAVQTREDNEQF
TRBV27	TRBJ2-1	ASRVGGSYNEQF
TRBV20-1	TRBJ1-5	SAKDRSYSNQPQH
TRBV29-1	TRBJ2-7	SALGNEQY
TRBV10-2	TRBJ1-2	ASSGSGTGESYT
TRBV7-9	TRBJ2-4	ASSPVAQGAIQY
TRBV19	TRBJ2-1	ASSMGVLSAGNEQF
TRBV5-6	TRBJ1-5	ASSLGGSAQPQH
TRBV7-6	TRBJ2-3	ASSMGLAVSTDTQY
TRBV7-9	TRBJ2-7	TSSPESYEQY
TRBV28	TRBJ2-2	ASSSPTRDYQYTGELF
TRBV10-2	TRBJ2-1	ASRQNYNEQF
TRBV9	TRBJ1-2	ASSVADRLYGYT